The 5 T cell receptor beta chains in this list originate from one sample, sequenced in a study of T cells expressing NK-cell markers. TCRdb processed the 5' RACE reads again and assigns one entry to each CDR3 protein, with no DNA. In all, the sample yields about 430,000 distinct CDR3 sequences. The specimen was blood T cells: a sorted CD56 or NKG2C T cell subset, CD4+ or CD8+ T cells, or bulk PBMC T cells (not recorded which). These receptors came from a woman aged 50 to 60 in good health.

The chain joins TRBV4-1 to TRBJ2-2; TCRdb lists TRBD2, though no DNA is available to test this call. Looked up from germline, CDR1 is MGHRA and CDR2 is YSYEKL. The CDR3 has 14 residues. The CDR3 reads CASSQLVGLRELFF.

Here the CDR3 reads CASTNAGANTGELFF. The rearrangement links TRBV7-9 to TRBJ2-2; TCRdb designates TRBD2, a call that cannot be tested without DNA. CDR3 length: 15 residues. Per germline, CDR1 SEHNR and CDR2 FQNEAQ (reference sequence).

CDR3 residues: CASMTVYTDTQYF. The V call is TRBV2, the J call TRBJ2-3. The CDR3 loop spans 13 amino acids. Germline V gene data show CDR1 as SNHLY and CDR2 as FYNNEI.

V is TRBV29-1 and J is TRBJ2-1; TCRdb reports TRBD1, a call that lacks DNA to check it against. This CDR3 comprises 14 residues. Germline loops: CDR1 SQVTM, CDR2 ANQGSEA. CDR3 in amino acids: CSVEAQGAPNEQFF.

This chain uses TRBV10-3 with TRBJ2-5. The CDR3 is made up of 14 amino acids. Germline values: CDR1 ENHRY, CDR2 SYGVKD. The chain's CDR3 is CAISEPAEQETQYF.